The 14 T cell receptor beta chains listed next were all sequenced from one sample in a study of identical twins. One entry per CDR3 protein results from TCRdb running MiXCR on the 5' RACE reads. The sample lists around 250,000 distinct CDR3 sequences; roughly 7% were seen once. This sample also appeared in a second study, on yellow fever vaccine responses in identical twins.

The sequencing sample was made of memory (CD45RO+) T cells sorted from blood. These TCRs come from a woman aged 18-29 years in good health.

This clonotype was detected a few times. The genes are TRBV9 and TRBJ2-1; D not resolved. The CDR3 has 16 residues. V gave up 0 bases and J gave up 4 bases, with 14 bases separating them. From germline, CDR1 is SGDLS and CDR2 YYNGEE. The CDR3 reads CASSVAWQSGYNEQFF. For the CDR3, the DNA is TGTGCCAGCAGCGTAGCTTGGCAGTCTGGGTACAATGAGCAGTTCTTC.

The table lists this clonotype with many counts. The V call is TRBV12-3 or TRBV12-4, the J call TRBJ2-5; the match to TRBD1 covers 7 bases. This CDR3 is built from 13 residues. V was pared by 6 bases and J by 2 bases, with 3 bases of the junction left unmatched. The CDR3 spells CASRRDSQETQYF. CDR3 nucleotide sequence: TGTGCCAGCAGACGGGACAGTCAAGAGACCCAGTACTTC.

This clonotype has just a few counts. The J gene is TRBJ1-2, the V gene TRBV14, with a possible D match to TRBD1 (5 bases). The CDR3 is 12 residues long. Germline CDR1 is SGHDN and CDR2 is FVKESK. V gave up 8 bases and J gave up 8 bases, with 15 bases separating them. CDR3 nucleotide sequence: TGTGCCAGCGGTCCGGGACCGGGGGGCTACACCTTC. Translated, it gives CASGPGPGGYTF. The complete variable domain, with remaining parts taken from reference TRBV14 and TRBJ1-2, reads EAGVTQFPSHSVIEKGQTVTLRCDPISGHDNLYWYRRVMGKEIKFLLHFVKESKQDESGMPNNRFLAERTGGTYSTLKVQPAELEDSGVYFCASGPGPGGYTFGSGTRLTVV.

The chain carries TRBV25-1 and TRBJ1-1; weak D call: TRBD1 (5 bases). Trimming shortened V by 6 bases and J by 1 base, and 12 bases separated the two germline ends. CDR1 is MGHDK, CDR2 SYGVNS, per germline. The CDR3 totals 14 residues. This CDR3 reads CASRNIGGNTEAFF. The CDR3 bases are TGTGCCAGCAGGAACATCGGGGGGAACACTGAAGCTTTCTTT.

The chain links TRBV15 to TRBJ2-7; no reliable D call. Trimming took 0 bases from V and 3 from J, leaving 6 bases between them. The CDR3 loop spans 13 amino acids. The germline V gene encodes CDR1 LNHNV and CDR2 YYDKDF (reference sequence). CDR3 sequence: CATSRDPNYEQYF. The CDR3 DNA is TGTGCCACCAGCAGAGATCCTAACTACGAGCAGTACTTC.

This clonotype showed up many times. The genes are TRBV5-6 and TRBJ1-1; no firm D call. Germline CDR1 and CDR2: SGHDT and YYEEEE. This CDR3 comprises 13 residues. Trimming pared 4 bases from V and 4 bases from J, leaving 11 bases between. The CDR3 is CASSRRRGTEAFF. CDR3 in DNA: TGTGCCAGCAGCAGGAGGCGAGGCACTGAAGCTTTCTTT.

The chain combines TRBV3-1 with TRBJ2-7; 7 bases map to TRBD2. Germline V gene lookup returns CDR1 LGHDT and CDR2 YNNKEL (reference sequence). This CDR3 is 15 amino acids long. V was clipped by 2 bases and J by 3 bases; unmatched bases: 7. The CDR3 DNA reads TGTGCCAGCAGCCAAAGATGGGAGGGCCGCTACGAGCAGTACGTC. This gives the protein CASSQRWEGRYEQYV.

The chain combines TRBV29-1 with TRBJ2-3, with TRBD1 matching 7 bases. The J segment lost 0 bases and the V segment lost 6 bases, leaving 9 bases of the junction unmatched. The CDR3 consists of 15 residues. Germline V gives CDR1 SQVTM, CDR2 ANQGSEA. The CDR3 spells CSVPGTASSTDTQYF. Here the CDR3 DNA reads TGCAGCGTACCGGGGACAGCATCCAGCACAGATACGCAGTATTTT.

The chain employs TRBV5-1 and TRBJ2-1; no firm D call. V was trimmed by 3 bases and J by 6 bases, leaving 10 bases between them. CDR3 length: 13 amino acids. Germline V gene data show CDR1 as SGHRS and CDR2 as YFSETQ. CDR3 loop: CASSSGSFNEQFF. CDR3 in DNA: TGCGCCAGCAGCTCGGGCAGCTTCAATGAGCAGTTCTTC.

The rearrangement links TRBV14 to TRBJ1-1, with D uncertain. Trimming cost V 1 base and J 4 bases, with 7 bases left between them. CDR3 size: 13 residues. Germline V lookup: CDR1 SGHDN, CDR2 FVKESK. In DNA, the CDR3 is TGTGCCAGCAGCCAAGCCCTGCGCACTGAAGCTTTCTTT. This gives the protein CASSQALRTEAFF.

This chain links TRBV10-2 with TRBJ2-6; weak D call: TRBD1 (7 bases). Deletions cut 4 bases from V and 0 bases from J, with 13 bases between. The CDR3 loop spans 17 amino acids. Germline values: CDR1 WSHSY, CDR2 SAAADI. The CDR3 here is CASSGGDSHSGANVLTF. CDR3 bases: TGCGCCAGCAGTGGGGGGGACAGCCACTCTGGGGCCAACGTCCTGACTTTC.

The V call is TRBV28, the J call TRBJ2-1; TRBD2 agrees at 11 bases. The CDR3 consists of 14 residues. J was trimmed by 0 bases and V by 9 bases; bases with no gene match: 1. Germline CDR1 reads MDHEN; CDR2 reads SYDVKM. DNA of the CDR3: TGTGCCAGTACTAGCGGGAGCTCCTACAATGAGCAGTTCTTC. The encoded protein is CASTSGSSYNEQFF.

This clonotype was recorded at least ten times. The rearrangement uses TRBV20-1 and TRBJ1-5; TRBD1 matches 7 bases. The CDR3 is 13 amino acids. CDR1 and CDR2 (germline): DFQATT, SNEGSKA (reference sequence). V dropped 5 bases and J dropped 5; count of bases not matched to a gene: 6. In nucleotides, the CDR3 is TGCAGTGCTCTGGGGGACAGCGATCAGCCCCAGCATTTT. Its protein product is CSALGDSDQPQHF.

The chain uses TRBV18 and TRBJ2-4; 8 positions agree with TRBD2. The CDR3 runs 17 residues. CDR1 and CDR2 (germline): KGHSH, LQKENI. V was clipped by 0 bases and J by 0 bases; unmatched bases: 4. The CDR3 nucleotides are TGTGCCAGCTCACCACCGCGCCTAGCGGGAGCCAAAAACATTCAGTACTTC. Translating gives CASSPPRLAGAKNIQYF. The full variable domain, rest sourced from reference TRBV18 and TRBJ2-4, is NAGVMQNPRHLVRRRGQEARLRCSPMKGHSHVYWYRQLPEEGLKFMVYLQKENIIDESGMPKERFSAEFPKEGPSILRIQQVVRGDSAAYFCASSPPRLAGAKNIQYFGAGTRLSVL.